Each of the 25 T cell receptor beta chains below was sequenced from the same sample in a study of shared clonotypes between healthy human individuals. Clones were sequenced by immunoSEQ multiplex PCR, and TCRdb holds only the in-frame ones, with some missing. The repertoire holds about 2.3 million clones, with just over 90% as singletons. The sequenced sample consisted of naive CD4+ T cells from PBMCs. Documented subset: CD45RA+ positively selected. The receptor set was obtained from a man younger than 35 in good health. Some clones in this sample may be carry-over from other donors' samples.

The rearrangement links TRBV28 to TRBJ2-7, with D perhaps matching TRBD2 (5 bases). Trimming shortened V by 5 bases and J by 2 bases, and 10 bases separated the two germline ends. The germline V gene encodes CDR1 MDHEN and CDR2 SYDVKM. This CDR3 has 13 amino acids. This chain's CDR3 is CASSRFGTYEQYF. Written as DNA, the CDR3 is TGTGCCAGCAGTCGTTTCGGGACCTACGAGCAGTACTTC.

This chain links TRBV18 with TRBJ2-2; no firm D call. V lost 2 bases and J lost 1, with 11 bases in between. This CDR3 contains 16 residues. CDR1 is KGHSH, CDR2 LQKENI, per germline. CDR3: CASSPFLDQNTGELFF. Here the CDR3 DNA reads TGTGCCAGCTCACCATTTTTAGACCAGAACACCGGGGAGCTGTTTTTT.

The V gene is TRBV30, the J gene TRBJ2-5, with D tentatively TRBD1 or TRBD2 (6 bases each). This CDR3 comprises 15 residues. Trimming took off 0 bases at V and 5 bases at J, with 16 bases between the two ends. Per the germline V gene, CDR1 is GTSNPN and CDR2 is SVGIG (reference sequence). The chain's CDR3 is CAWSVQGGLRETQYF. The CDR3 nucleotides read TGTGCCTGGAGTGTACAAGGGGGGCTGCGGGAGACCCAGTACTTC. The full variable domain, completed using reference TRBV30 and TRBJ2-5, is SQTIHQWPATLVQPVGSPLSLECTVEGTSNPNLYWYRQAAGRGLQLLFYSVGIGQISSEVPQNLSASRPQDRQFILSSKKLLLSDSGFYLCAWSVQGGLRETQYFGPGTRLLVL.

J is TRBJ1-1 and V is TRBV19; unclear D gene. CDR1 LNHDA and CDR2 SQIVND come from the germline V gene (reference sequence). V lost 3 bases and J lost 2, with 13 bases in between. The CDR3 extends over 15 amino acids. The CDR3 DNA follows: TGTGCCAGTAGTATTCAGCGTTGGAGCAACACTGAAGCTTTCTTT. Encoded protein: CASSIQRWSNTEAFF.

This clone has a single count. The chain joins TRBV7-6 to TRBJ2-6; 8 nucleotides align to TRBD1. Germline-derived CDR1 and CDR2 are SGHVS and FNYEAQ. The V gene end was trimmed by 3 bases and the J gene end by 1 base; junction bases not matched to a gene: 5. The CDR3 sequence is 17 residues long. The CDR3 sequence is CASSLGQGASGANVLTF. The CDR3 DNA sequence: TGTGCCAGCAGCTTGGGGCAGGGGGCATCTGGGGCCAACGTCCTGACTTTC.

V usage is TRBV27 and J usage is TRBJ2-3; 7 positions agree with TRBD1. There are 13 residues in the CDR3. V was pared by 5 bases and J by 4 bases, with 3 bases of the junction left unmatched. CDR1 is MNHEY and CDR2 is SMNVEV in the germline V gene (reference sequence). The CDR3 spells CASSRDSPDTQYF. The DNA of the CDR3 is TGTGCCAGCAGTAGGGACAGCCCAGATACGCAGTATTTT.

CDR3 DNA: TGTGCCAGCAACCCCGGGACGACTGGAAACACCATATATTTT. As protein: CASNPGTTGNTIYF. This sequence joins TRBV9 and TRBJ1-3, with D possibly TRBD1 on 5 matching bases. The V end was cut by 6 bases, the J end by 2 bases, with 12 bases between. Germline V gene sequence: CDR1 SGDLS, CDR2 YYNGEE. The CDR3 extends over 14 amino acids.

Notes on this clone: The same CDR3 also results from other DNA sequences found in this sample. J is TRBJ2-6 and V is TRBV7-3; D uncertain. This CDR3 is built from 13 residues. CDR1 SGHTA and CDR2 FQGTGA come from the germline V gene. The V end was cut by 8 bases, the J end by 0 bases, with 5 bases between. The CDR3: CASGSSGANVLTF. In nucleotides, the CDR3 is TGTGCCAGCGGTAGCTCTGGGGCCAACGTCCTGACTTTC.

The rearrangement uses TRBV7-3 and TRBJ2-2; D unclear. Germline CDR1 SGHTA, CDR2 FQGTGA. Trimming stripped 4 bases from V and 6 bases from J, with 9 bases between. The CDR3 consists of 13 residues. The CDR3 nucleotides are TGTGCCAGCAGCTCCTCTTCGTCCGGGGAGCTGTTTTTT. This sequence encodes CASSSSSSGELFF.

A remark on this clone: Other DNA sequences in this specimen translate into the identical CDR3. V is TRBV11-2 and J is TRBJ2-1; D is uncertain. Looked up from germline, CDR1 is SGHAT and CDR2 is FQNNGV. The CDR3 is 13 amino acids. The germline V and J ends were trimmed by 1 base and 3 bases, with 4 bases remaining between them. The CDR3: CASSLGSYNEQFF. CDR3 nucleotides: TGTGCCAGCAGCTTAGGAAGCTACAATGAGCAGTTCTTC.

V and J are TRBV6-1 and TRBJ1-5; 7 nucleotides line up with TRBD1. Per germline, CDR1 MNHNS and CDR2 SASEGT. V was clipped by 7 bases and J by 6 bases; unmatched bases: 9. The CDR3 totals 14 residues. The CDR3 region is CASTRTGSGQPQHF. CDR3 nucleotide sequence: TGTGCCAGCACCCGGACAGGTTCGGGTCAGCCCCAGCATTTT.

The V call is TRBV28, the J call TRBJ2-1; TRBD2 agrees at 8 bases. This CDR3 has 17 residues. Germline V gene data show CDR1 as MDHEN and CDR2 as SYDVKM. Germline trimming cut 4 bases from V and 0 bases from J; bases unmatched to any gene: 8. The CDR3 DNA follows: TGTGCCAGCAGTTCGCCCTCACTAGCGGACTCCTACAATGAGCAGTTCTTC. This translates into CASSSPSLADSYNEQFF.

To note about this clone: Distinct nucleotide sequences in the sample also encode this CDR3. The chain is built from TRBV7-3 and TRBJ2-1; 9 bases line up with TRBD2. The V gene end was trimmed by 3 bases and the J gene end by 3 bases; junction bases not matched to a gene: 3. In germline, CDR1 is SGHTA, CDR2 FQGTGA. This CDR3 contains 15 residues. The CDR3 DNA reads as TGTGCCAGCAGCTTGGATAGCGGGAGCTACAATGAGCAGTTCTTC. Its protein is CASSLDSGSYNEQFF.

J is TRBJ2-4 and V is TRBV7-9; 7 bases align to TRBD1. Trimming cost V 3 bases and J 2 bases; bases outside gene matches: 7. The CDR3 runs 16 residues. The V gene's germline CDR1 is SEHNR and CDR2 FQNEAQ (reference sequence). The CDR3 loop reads CASSFGTVGSKNIQYF. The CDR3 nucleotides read TGTGCCAGCAGCTTCGGGACAGTCGGGTCCAAAAACATTCAGTACTTC.

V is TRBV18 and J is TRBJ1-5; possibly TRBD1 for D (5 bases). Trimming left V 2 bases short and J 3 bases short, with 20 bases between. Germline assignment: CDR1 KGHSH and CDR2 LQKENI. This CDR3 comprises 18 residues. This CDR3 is CASSPSSGLGGNNQPQHF. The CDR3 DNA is TGTGCCAGCTCACCATCTTCAGGGCTGGGGGGTAACAATCAGCCCCAGCATTTT.

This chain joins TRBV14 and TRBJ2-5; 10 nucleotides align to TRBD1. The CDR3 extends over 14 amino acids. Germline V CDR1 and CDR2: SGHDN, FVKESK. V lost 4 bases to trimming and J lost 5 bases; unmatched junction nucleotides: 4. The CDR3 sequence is CASSRGQGRETQYF. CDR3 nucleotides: TGTGCCAGCAGCCGGGGACAGGGGCGGGAGACCCAGTACTTC.

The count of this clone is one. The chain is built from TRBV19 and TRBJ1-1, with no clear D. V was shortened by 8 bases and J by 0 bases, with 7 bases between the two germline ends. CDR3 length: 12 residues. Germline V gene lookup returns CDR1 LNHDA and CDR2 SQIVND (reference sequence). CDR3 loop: CASGRMNTEAFF. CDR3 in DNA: TGTGCCAGTGGACGGATGAACACTGAAGCTTTCTTT.

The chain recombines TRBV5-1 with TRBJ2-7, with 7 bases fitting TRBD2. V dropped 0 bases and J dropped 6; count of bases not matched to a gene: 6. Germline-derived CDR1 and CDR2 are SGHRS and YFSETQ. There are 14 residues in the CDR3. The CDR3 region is CASSLEFTSVEQYF. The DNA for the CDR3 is TGCGCCAGCAGCTTGGAATTTACTAGCGTCGAGCAGTACTTC.

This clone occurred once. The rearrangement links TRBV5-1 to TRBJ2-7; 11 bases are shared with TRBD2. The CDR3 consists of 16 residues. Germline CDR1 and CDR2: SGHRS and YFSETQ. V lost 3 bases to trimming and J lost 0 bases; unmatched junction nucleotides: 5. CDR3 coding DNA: TGCGCCAGCAGCTGGACTAGCGGGTATAGCTCCTACGAGCAGTACTTC. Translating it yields CASSWTSGYSSYEQYF. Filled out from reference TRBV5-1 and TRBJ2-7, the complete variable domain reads KAGVTQTPRYLIKTRGQQVTLSCSPISGHRSVSWYQQTPGQGLQFLFEYFSETQRNKGNFPGRFSGRQFSNSRSEMNVSTLELGDSALYLCASSWTSGYSSYEQYFGPGTRLTVT.

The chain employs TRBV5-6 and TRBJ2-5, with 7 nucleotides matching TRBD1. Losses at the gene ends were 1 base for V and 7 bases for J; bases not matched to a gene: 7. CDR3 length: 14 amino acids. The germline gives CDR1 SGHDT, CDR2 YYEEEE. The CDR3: CASSLRQGYRTQYF. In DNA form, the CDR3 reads TGTGCCAGCAGCTTGAGACAGGGCTATAGGACCCAGTACTTC.

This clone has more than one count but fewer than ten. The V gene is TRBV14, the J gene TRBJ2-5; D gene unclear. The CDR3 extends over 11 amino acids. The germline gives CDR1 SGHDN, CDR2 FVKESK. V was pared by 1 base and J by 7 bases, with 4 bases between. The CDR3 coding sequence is TGTGCCAGCAGCCAAGTTACGACCCAGTACTTC. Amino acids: CASSQVTTQYF.

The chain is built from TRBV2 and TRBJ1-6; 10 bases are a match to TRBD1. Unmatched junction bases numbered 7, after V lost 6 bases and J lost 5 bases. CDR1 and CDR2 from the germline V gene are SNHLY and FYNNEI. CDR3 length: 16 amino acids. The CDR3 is CASSGDRGINNSPLHF. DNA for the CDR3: TGTGCCAGCAGCGGGGACAGGGGTATAAATAATTCACCCCTCCACTTT.

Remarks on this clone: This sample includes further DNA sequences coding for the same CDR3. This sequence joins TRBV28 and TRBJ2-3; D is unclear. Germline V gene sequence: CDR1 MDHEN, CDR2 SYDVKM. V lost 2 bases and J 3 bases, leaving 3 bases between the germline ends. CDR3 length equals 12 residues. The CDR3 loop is CASSLLTDTQYF. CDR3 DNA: TGTGCCAGCAGTTTACTAACAGATACGCAGTATTTT.

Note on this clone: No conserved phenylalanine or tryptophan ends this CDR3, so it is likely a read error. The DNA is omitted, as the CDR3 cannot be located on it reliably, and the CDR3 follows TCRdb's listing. The CDR3 here is CASSLAGSN. The chain employs TRBV5-4 and TRBJ2-7; the D call TRBD1 from the table was never checked on the DNA. Inclusive of both ends, the CDR3 amounts to 9 amino acids. Germline assignment: CDR1 SGHNT and CDR2 YYREEE (reference sequence).

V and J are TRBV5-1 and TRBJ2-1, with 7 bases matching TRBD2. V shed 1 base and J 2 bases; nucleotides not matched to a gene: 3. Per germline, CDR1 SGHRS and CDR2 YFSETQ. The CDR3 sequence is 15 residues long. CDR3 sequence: CASSLIRGAYNEQFF. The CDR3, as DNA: TGCGCCAGCAGCTTGATACGGGGGGCCTACAATGAGCAGTTCTTC.